One and the same sample provided the 8 T cell receptor beta chains below, sequenced in a study of T cell responses to AZD1222 COVID-19 vaccine. Libraries were prepared by immunoSEQ multiplex PCR; TCRdb keeps only in-frame clonotypes and omits some of them. Of around 120,000 clones in the sample, approximately 90% are singletons; the top ten hold around 7.1%. Here the sequenced sample was peripheral blood, taken 28 days after the second AZD1222 dose. Receptors were obtained from an adult who received the AZD1222 COVID-19 vaccine.

A single count supports this clone. The rearrangement joins TRBV7-2 to TRBJ2-3, with D maybe TRBD2 (5 bases). The CDR3 runs to 14 residues. Germline V CDR1 and CDR2: SGHTA, FQGNSA. The V gene lost 3 bases and the J gene lost 3 bases, with 10 bases spanning the gap. DNA for the CDR3: TGTGCCAGCAGCTTTAGGCGCGGGACAGATACGCAGTATTTT. This codes for CASSFRRGTDTQYF.

V is TRBV11-2 and J is TRBJ1-1; D is possibly TRBD1 (6 bases). The CDR3 extends over 13 amino acids. Trimming cost V 4 bases and J 3 bases, with 9 bases left between them. Germline-derived CDR1 and CDR2 are SGHAT and FQNNGV. The CDR3 region is CASSSWTDTEAFF. The CDR3 region has the DNA TGTGCCAGCAGCTCCTGGACAGACACTGAAGCTTTCTTT.

This clone was recorded only once. The chain joins TRBV5-6 to TRBJ2-7; D ambiguous. Trimming took off 0 bases at V and 6 bases at J, with 10 bases between the two ends. Germline CDR1 SGHDT, CDR2 YYEEEE. There are 13 residues in the CDR3. The CDR3 reads CASSLGSPGEQYF. CDR3 nucleotides: TGTGCCAGCAGCTTGGGTTCGCCCGGCGAGCAGTACTTC.

The chain combines TRBV12-2 with TRBJ1-2; the table's D call TRBD1 went unverified against the DNA. TRBV12-2 is flagged as a pseudogene. This CDR3 is built from 19 residues. CDR3 region: CASRLASGRGVKLDYGYTF. CDR3 DNA sequence: TGTGCAAGTCGCTTAGCCTCGGGCAGGGGTGTTAAATTGGACTATGGCTACACCTTC.

This chain uses TRBV7-9 with TRBJ1-5; 8 nucleotides align to TRBD1. This CDR3 comprises 13 residues. Germline V lookup: CDR1 SEHNR, CDR2 FQNEAQ (reference sequence). J gave up 7 bases and V 5 bases, and 4 bases lay outside the gene matches. CDR3 sequence (DNA): TGTGCCAGCAGCCCCCCAGGGGGCCAGCCCCAGCATTTT. It yields the protein CASSPPGGQPQHF.

This clone appeared a single time. The chain links TRBV4-2 to TRBJ2-5; tentatively, D is TRBD2 (5 bases). Germline V gene data show CDR1 as LGHNA and CDR2 as YNFKEQ. Trimming took 1 base from V and 5 from J, leaving 14 bases between them. The CDR3 sequence is 15 residues long. CDR3 sequence (DNA): TGTGCCAGCAGCCAAGTTACTCGTCCGGGGGAGACCCAGTACTTC. Its protein is CASSQVTRPGETQYF.

This CDR3 is CAGQGGGELFF. DNA for the CDR3: TGTGCCGGACAGGGAGGCGGGGAGCTGTTTTTT. The genes are TRBV28 and TRBJ2-2, with 8 bases identical to TRBD1. The CDR3 runs 11 residues. After removal of 11 bases from V and 7 bases from J, the junction contained 3 bases not matched to a gene. Per germline, CDR1 MDHEN and CDR2 SYDVKM.

This chain joins TRBV6-1 and TRBJ2-7; 7 positions agree with TRBD1. CDR3 length equals 15 residues. Losses at the gene ends were 0 bases for V and 4 bases for J; bases not matched to a gene: 6. Per the germline V gene, CDR1 is MNHNS and CDR2 is SASEGT. The CDR3, as DNA: TGTGCCAGCAGTGAAGCGCCGACAGGGATGTACGAGCAGTACTTC. Encoded protein: CASSEAPTGMYEQYF.